This T cell receptor (beta chain) was captured by sequencing in a study of blood T cell repertoires in COVID-19 (TCRdb year 2020). The study in broad terms: Collaborator samples came from the United States, Italy and Spain and covered acute and convalescent phases of COVID-19. The repertoires were released in a freely available public database meant as a resource for research on the immune response to SARS-CoV-2. The samples were drawn from the first 160 participants of the ongoing ImmuneRACE study and from under 1,500 subjects provided by 6 global collaborators. HLA class I and class II types, where available, came from metadata supplied by the sample provider rather than from assay-based typing. Deeply sampled blood TCRbeta repertoires from subjects exposed to, actively infected with, or recovered from COVID-19 were included in the dataset. Sample metadata almost always included a de-identified subject ID, COVID-19 status, age in years and sex. The material from the prospective study consisted of cDNA or gDNA derived from T cells, B-cell-depleted T cells, or PBMCs. The study at large found these results: The amount of clinical and demographic metadata varied by source and participant and was provided uncurated.

Collaborating institutions collected whole blood in K2EDTA tubes following their own protocols. Collaborator samples were shipped for TCRbeta analysis as frozen whole blood, isolated PBMCs, or DNA extracted from either sample type. Relative to germline, V is missing 5 bases and J is missing 5 bases, with 9 bases of the junction outside any gene match. CDR1 and CDR2 are drawn from the germline V gene: KGHSH, LQKENI. The cysteine opens and the phenylalanine closes a CDR3 of 14 amino acids. The entry retains the CDR3 DNA only, 42 bases that are in frame from base 1. Concerning this clone itself: Its antigen is not yet known. Base qualities are missing; no much larger clone stands one base away.

TCRbeta CDR3 regions were amplified from genomic DNA by means of the immunoSEQ Assay, a bias-controlled multiplex PCR. The study's processing was this. The number of nucleated cells in each sample was estimated from the amplification of reference gene primers within the assay. Sequence reads were collapsed and filtered to measure the absolute abundance of every unique TCRbeta CDR3 rearrangement. For each sample, productive Simpson clonality was calculated as the square root of Simpson's diversity index across productive rearrangements. The source is immuneACCESS, and TCRdb retained only in-frame sequences with V and J called. Part of the clones is not carried over; for the studies checked, unresolved V genes explain less than half of this, and the remainder is unexplained. V, J and clone size are those of that table, while D and trimming were read from the DNA. The sample table shows approximately 260,000 clones, and approximately 80% are seen once. The ten largest clones represent under 5.5% of the sample.

The chain links TRBV18 with TRBJ2-7; 7 nucleotides in the junction match TRBD1. Source material: peripheral blood. The sequence was collected from a woman older than 75 with active or convalescent COVID-19. The bases read TGTGCCAGCTCAAGAAGACAGGGTCGCGACGAGCAGTACTTC. It codes for CASSRRQGRDEQYF.